Below are 22 T cell receptor beta chains sequenced from a single sample in a study of beta chain features in type 1 diabetes. Since all of the isolated RNA was reverse transcribed, expressed TCRB transcripts were what got sequenced. Produced via immunoSEQ multiplex PCR; TCRdb's table is partial and in-frame only. The sample records 250,000 to 300,000 clones, 7% to 9% being singletons. The sequenced material came from central memory CD4+ T cells from blood. The receptors shown here come from a woman aged 18-29 years in good health.

This chain uses TRBV11-2 with TRBJ2-5, with D perhaps TRBD1 or TRBD2 (5 bases each). This CDR3 region has 15 residues. With 5 bases removed from V and 3 bases from J, the gap between germline ends came to 16 bases. Germline assignment: CDR1 SGHAT and CDR2 FQNNGV. In DNA form, the CDR3 reads TGTGCCAGCAGCAGGCCGGGACGGTCTAAAGAGACCCAGTACTTC. Amino acids: CASSRPGRSKETQYF. The whole variable domain, filled in from reference TRBV11-2 and TRBJ2-5, reads EAGVAQSPRYKIIEKRQSVAFWCNPISGHATLYWYQQILGQGPKLLIQFQNNGVVDDSQLPKDRFSAERLKGVDSTLKIQPAKLEDSAVYLCASSRPGRSKETQYFGPGTRLLVL.

This clone turned up a few times. V and J are TRBV7-2 and TRBJ2-7; TRBD2 matches 7 bases. The germline CDR1 and CDR2 sequences are SGHTA and FQGNSA. CDR3 length equals 14 residues. The junction had 7 bases not matched to a gene; V was cut back by 5 bases and J by 3 bases. The CDR3, as DNA: TGTGCCAGCAGCCAAGGGAGGGGCCTCTACGAGCAGTACTTC. Protein: CASSQGRGLYEQYF.

This clone was recorded a few times. The chain has TRBV18 and TRBJ2-3; 9 bases fit TRBD2. Germline CDR1 KGHSH, CDR2 LQKENI. The J segment lost 2 bases and the V segment lost 4 bases, leaving 4 bases of the junction unmatched. The CDR3 has 15 residues. The CDR3 DNA is TGTGCCAGCTCACTTAGCGGGGGAAACACAGATACGCAGTATTTT. This codes for CASSLSGGNTDTQYF.

CDR3 nucleotide sequence: TGTGCCAGCAGCCAAGGCCCGAGGCGAAAGGTTAATTCACCCCTCCACTTT. Protein product: CASSQGPRRKVNSPLHF. This chain links TRBV4-2 with TRBJ1-6; no definite D call. Trimming stripped 1 base from V and 6 bases from J, with 16 bases between. Looked up from germline, CDR1 is LGHNA and CDR2 is YNFKEQ. The CDR3 extends over 17 amino acids.

J is TRBJ2-7 and V is TRBV20-1; D not certain. The germline gives CDR1 DFQATT, CDR2 SNEGSKA (reference sequence). Trimming shortened V by 3 bases and J by 7 bases, and 10 bases separated the two germline ends. The CDR3 has 11 amino acids. The DNA for the CDR3 is TGCAGTGCTAGTAACCCCAAGGAGCAGTACGTC. Translated, it gives CSASNPKEQYV.

This clone was found a few times. The rearrangement joins TRBV25-1 to TRBJ2-5; the match to TRBD1 covers 8 bases. Trimming at V came to 4 bases and at J to 0 bases, leaving 4 bases not matched to a gene. CDR3 length equals 15 residues. Germline CDR1 and CDR2: MGHDK and SYGVNS. The CDR3 DNA follows: TGTGCCAGCAGTGGACTACAGGGGGACCAAGAGACCCAGTACTTC. It yields the protein CASSGLQGDQETQYF.

The CDR3 coding sequence is TGTGCCAGCAGTTACGCATTCGACAGATACAATGAGCAGTTCTTC. As protein: CASSYAFDRYNEQFF. The chain carries TRBV6-5 and TRBJ2-1; D may be TRBD1 (5 bases). Trimming took 2 bases from V and 4 from J, leaving 12 bases between them. CDR1 and CDR2 from the germline V gene are MNHEY and SVGAGI. The CDR3 consists of 15 residues.

This clone was counted many times. CDR3 in amino acids: CASSRSDQGGKLFF. CDR3 coding DNA: TGTGCCAGCAGCCGATCGGACCAGGGAGGAAAACTGTTTTTT. The chain uses TRBV5-4 and TRBJ1-4; TRBD1 might be the D (5 bases). Germline V CDR1 and CDR2: SGHNT, YYREEE (reference sequence). V was trimmed by 4 bases and J by 10 bases, leaving 17 bases between them. CDR3 length equals 14 residues.

The chain's CDR3 is CASSLVDTDTQYF. The CDR3, as DNA: TGTGCCAGCAGCTTGGTCGATACAGATACGCAGTATTTT. The V and J genes are TRBV13 and TRBJ2-3; D is ambiguous. The V gene's germline CDR1 is PRHDT and CDR2 FYEKMQ (reference sequence). The V gene lost 3 bases and the J gene lost 3 bases, with 7 bases spanning the gap. CDR3 size: 13 residues.

The V and J genes are TRBV2 and TRBJ2-3; TRBD1 matches 9 bases. With 4 bases clipped from V and 4 bases from J, the junction kept 6 bases outside the gene matches. The CDR3 runs 15 residues. Germline loops: CDR1 SNHLY, CDR2 FYNNEI. The CDR3 DNA reads as TGTGCCAGCAGTGTTTTGGGACAGGGTGCAGATACGCAGTATTTT. Translation gives CASSVLGQGADTQYF.

This clone has more than one count but fewer than ten. The chain has TRBV4-3 and TRBJ1-1; the D gene is possibly TRBD1 (5 bases). Trimming left V 1 base short and J 3 bases short, with 9 bases between. Germline loops: CDR1 LGHNA, CDR2 YSLEER. CDR3 length equals 14 residues. CDR3 protein: CASSQAKGYTEAFF. CDR3 sequence (DNA): TGCGCCAGCAGCCAAGCAAAGGGGTACACTGAAGCTTTCTTT.

The rearrangement joins TRBV7-8 to TRBJ1-1, with 8 bases that match TRBD1. V gave up 4 bases and J gave up 4 bases; unmatched junction bases: 5. Germline values: CDR1 SGHVS, CDR2 FQNEAQ. This CDR3 comprises 14 residues. The CDR3 sequence: CASSSRTGSTEAFF. In nucleotides, the CDR3 is TGTGCCAGCAGCTCCCGGACAGGGAGCACTGAAGCTTTCTTT. Full variable domain (remainder filled in from reference TRBV7-8 and TRBJ1-1): GAGVSQSPRYKVAKRGQDVALRCDPISGHVSLFWYQQALGQGPEFLTYFQNEAQLDKSGLPSDRFFAERPEGSVSTLKIQRTQQEDSAVYLCASSSRTGSTEAFFGQGTRLTVV.

The rearrangement uses TRBV15 and TRBJ2-7, with 10 bases matching TRBD1. The CDR3 has 14 residues. J was trimmed by 5 bases and V by 5 bases; bases with no gene match: 6. Per the germline V gene, CDR1 is LNHNV and CDR2 is YYDKDF (reference sequence). CDR3 protein: CATSRDRGQDEQYF. CDR3 coding DNA: TGTGCCACCAGCCGGGACAGGGGCCAGGACGAGCAGTACTTC.

The genes are TRBV7-2 and TRBJ2-7, with D possibly matching TRBD1 (6 bases). The germline CDR1 and CDR2 sequences are SGHTA and FQGNSA. The CDR3 has 14 residues. Between the trimmed V and J ends, which lost 2 bases and 4 bases, there was a span of 12 bases. The CDR3 spells CASSLWGQIYEQYF. In nucleotides, the CDR3 is TGTGCCAGCAGCTTATGGGGGCAGATATACGAGCAGTACTTC.

This clone was seen more than once but under ten times. This chain links TRBV6-4 with TRBJ1-1; 8 bases agree with TRBD1. In germline, CDR1 is MRHNA, CDR2 SNTAGT. The V gene end was trimmed by 8 bases and the J gene end by 4 bases; junction bases not matched to a gene: 9. This CDR3 contains 14 residues. The CDR3 DNA reads TGTGCCAGCGATAACACGGGACAGGCCACTGAAGCTTTCTTT. Protein: CASDNTGQATEAFF.

The chain links TRBV27 to TRBJ2-5; 10 bases are a match to TRBD1. The ends lost 6 bases at V and 5 bases at J; junction bases unmatched: 0. Germline lookup yields CDR1 MNHEY and CDR2 SMNVEV (reference sequence). This CDR3 comprises 12 residues. For the CDR3, the DNA is TGTGCCAGCAGGGACAGGGGGGAGACCCAGTACTTC. Its protein product is CASRDRGETQYF.

J is TRBJ2-5 and V is TRBV6-6; 10 positions agree with TRBD2. In germline, CDR1 is MNHNY, CDR2 SVGAGI (reference sequence). This CDR3 is built from 16 residues. Trimming at V came to 6 bases and at J to 2 bases, leaving 9 bases not matched to a gene. CDR3 in amino acids: CASSRTGTSVQETQYF. DNA of the CDR3: TGTGCCAGCAGCCGAACCGGGACTAGCGTTCAAGAGACCCAGTACTTC.

This clone was counted only a few times. The chain employs TRBV7-2 and TRBJ2-3, with 10 bases identical to TRBD2. The CDR3 has 16 amino acids. Germline V gives CDR1 SGHTA, CDR2 FQGNSA. V was pared by 5 bases and J by 4 bases, with 9 bases of the junction left unmatched. The CDR3 is CASSPRSGGASDTQYF. For the CDR3, the DNA is TGTGCCAGCAGCCCGAGGAGCGGGGGGGCATCAGATACGCAGTATTTT.

This clone has only a few counts. The V gene is TRBV14, the J gene TRBJ1-1; D is possibly TRBD1 (5 bases). Germline V gene data show CDR1 as SGHDN and CDR2 as FVKESK. The CDR3 sequence is 14 residues long. The V end was cut by 4 bases, the J end by 0 bases, with 9 bases between. DNA for the CDR3: TGTGCCAGCAGCCTAATACAGGTGAACACTGAAGCTTTCTTT. Protein: CASSLIQVNTEAFF.

This clone showed up just a few times. V gene TRBV7-9 combines with J gene TRBJ2-7; 8 bases agree with TRBD2. CDR3 length equals 14 residues. CDR1 is SEHNR, CDR2 FQNEAQ, per germline (reference sequence). With V trimmed by 7 bases and J by 6 bases, 11 bases remained unmatched. The CDR3 nucleotides read TGTGCCAGCAACCTGTTAACCGGGACTAGCGAGCAGTACGTC. Encoded protein: CASNLLTGTSEQYV.

V usage is TRBV4-3 and J usage is TRBJ2-5; TRBD1 is a possible D gene (5 bases). V lost 0 bases and J 0 bases, leaving 11 bases between the germline ends. The germline gives CDR1 LGHNA, CDR2 YSLEER. This CDR3 spans 16 amino acids. The CDR3 loop reads CASSQDRASYQETQYF. The CDR3 DNA reads TGCGCCAGCAGCCAAGACAGGGCCTCGTACCAAGAGACCCAGTACTTC.

This clone showed up just a few times. The same CDR3 can be traced to other DNA sequences in this sample. The chain carries TRBV5-4 and TRBJ2-5, with TRBD2 identical over 7 bases. Germline V CDR1 and CDR2: SGHNT, YYREEE (reference sequence). The CDR3 covers 13 residues. The trim removed 5 bases at V and 5 bases at J, leaving 6 bases unmatched. The CDR3 region has the DNA TGTGCCAGCAGTCTTCGGGGGGAGGAGACCCAGTACTTC. It codes for CASSLRGEETQYF.